This is a list of T cell receptor beta chains from one sample in a study of T cell responses to AZD1222 COVID-19 vaccine. Repertoires were generated with immunoSEQ multiplex PCR, while TCRdb's copy carries only in-frame clones and drops some. The table records tens of thousands of clones, around 87% of them present only once. The specimen comprised peripheral blood, sampled 28 days after the second AZD1222 dose. Source of these receptors: an adult who received the AZD1222 COVID-19 vaccine. The CDR3 runs from the conserved cysteine through the conserved F or W. The order of the fields is clone size, J gene, D gene, V gene, CDR3 protein, CDR3 DNA. D genes are given only for firm matches. Some rows mark clone size as missing; the rest say once, few, many or name a class of expanded clone.

size: -
J: TRBJ1-1
D: TRBD1
V: TRBV18
CDR3: CASSQDRASTEAFF
DNA: TGTGCCAGCTCACAGGACAGGGCAAGCACTGAAGCTTTCTTT

size: -
J: TRBJ1-2
D: -
V: TRBV19
CDR3: CASSDRLYGYTF
DNA: TGTGCCAGTAGTGACAGACTCTATGGCTACACCTTC

size: -
J: TRBJ2-2
D: -
V: TRBV20-1
CDR3: CSASIGRSGTGELFF
DNA: TGCAGTGCTAGTATCGGCAGGTCGGGCACCGGGGAGCTGTTTTTT

size: -
J: TRBJ2-2
D: TRBD1
V: TRBV18
CDR3: CASSRPTGLNTGELFF
DNA: TGTGCCAGCTCACGACCGACAGGGTTGAACACCGGGGAGCTGTTTTTT

size: -
J: TRBJ2-7
D: -
V: TRBV12-3/TRBV12-4
CDR3: CASRLRTAYEQYF
DNA: TGTGCCAGCAGACTCCGGACGGCCTACGAGCAGTACTTC

size: -
J: TRBJ2-7
D: -
V: TRBV11-2
CDR3: CASSFGPYRRKGEEQYF
DNA: TGTGCCAGCAGCTTTGGCCCATACAGACGAAAGGGCGAGGAGCAGTACTTC

size: -
J: TRBJ2-1
D: -
V: TRBV5-3
CDR3: CARSRIGQCRPALAGPNYNEQFF
DNA: TGTGCCAGAAGCCGTATTGGACAGTGCCGCCCTGCTCTCGCTGGGCCTAACTACAATGAGCAGTTCTTC

size: -
J: TRBJ2-2
D: -
V: TRBV9
CDR3: CASSAPRGAEFWNTGELFF
DNA: TGTGCCAGCAGCGCCCCCCGTGGAGCAGAATTCTGGAACACCGGGGAGCTGTTTTTT

size: -
J: TRBJ2-1
D: TRBD2
V: TRBV9
CDR3: CASSGAGSPHNEQFF
DNA: TGTGCCAGCAGCGGAGCGGGGAGTCCCCACAATGAGCAGTTCTTC

size: -
J: TRBJ1-4
D: -
V: TRBV5-8
CDR3: CASTITAGPTNEKLFF
DNA: TGTGCCAGCACCATTACCGCGGGGCCAACTAATGAAAAACTGTTTTTT

size: once
J: TRBJ1-2
D: TRBD1
V: TRBV5-5
CDR3: CASSFQPPGQEYGYTF
DNA: TGTGCCAGCAGCTTCCAACCTCCGGGACAGGAGTATGGCTACACCTTC

size: -
J: TRBJ2-5
D: -
V: TRBV5-6
CDR3: CASSPRGNKETQYF
DNA: TGTGCCAGCAGCCCCAGAGGGAACAAGGAGACCCAGTACTTC